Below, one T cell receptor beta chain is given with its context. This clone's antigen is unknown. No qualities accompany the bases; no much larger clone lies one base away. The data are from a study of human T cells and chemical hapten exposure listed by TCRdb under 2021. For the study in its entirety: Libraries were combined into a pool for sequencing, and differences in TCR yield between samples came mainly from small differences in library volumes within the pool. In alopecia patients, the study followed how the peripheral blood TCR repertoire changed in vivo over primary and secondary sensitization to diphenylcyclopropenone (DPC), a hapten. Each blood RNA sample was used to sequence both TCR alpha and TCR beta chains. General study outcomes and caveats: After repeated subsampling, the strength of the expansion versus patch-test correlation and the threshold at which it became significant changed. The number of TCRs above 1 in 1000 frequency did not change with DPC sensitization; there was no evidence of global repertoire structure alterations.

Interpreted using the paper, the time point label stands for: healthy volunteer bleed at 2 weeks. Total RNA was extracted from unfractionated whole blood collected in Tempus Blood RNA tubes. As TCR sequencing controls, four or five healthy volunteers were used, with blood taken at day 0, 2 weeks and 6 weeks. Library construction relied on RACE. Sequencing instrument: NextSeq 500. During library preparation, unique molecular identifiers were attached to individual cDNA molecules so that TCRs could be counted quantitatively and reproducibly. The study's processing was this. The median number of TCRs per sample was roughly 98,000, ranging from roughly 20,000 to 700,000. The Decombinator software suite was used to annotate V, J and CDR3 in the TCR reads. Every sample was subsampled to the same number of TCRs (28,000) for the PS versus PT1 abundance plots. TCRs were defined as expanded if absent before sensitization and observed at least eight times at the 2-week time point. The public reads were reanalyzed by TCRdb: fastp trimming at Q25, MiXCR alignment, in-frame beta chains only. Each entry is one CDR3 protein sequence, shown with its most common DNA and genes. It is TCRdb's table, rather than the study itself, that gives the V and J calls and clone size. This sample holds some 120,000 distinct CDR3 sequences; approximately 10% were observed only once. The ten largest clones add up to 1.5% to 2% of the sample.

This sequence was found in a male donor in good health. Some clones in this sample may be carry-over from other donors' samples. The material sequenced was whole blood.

The CDR3 amino acid sequence is: CASSLFPDRENEQYF. The sequenced DNA: TGTGCCAGCAGCTTGTTCCCGGACAGGGAAAACGAGCAGTACTTC. The sequence is built from TRBV5-8 and TRBJ2-7; TRBD1 lines up with 8 middle nucleotides. Germline trimming amounts to 1 base on V and 5 bases on J, with 8 as the count of junction bases outside the gene matches. From the germline V gene, CDR1 is SGHTS and CDR2 is YDEGEE. The CDR3 runs 15 residues from the cysteine to the phenylalanine. Of all the DNA, just the CDR3 is kept, 45 bases in frame from base 1.